This TCR beta chain is drawn from a study of T cell responses to AZD1222 COVID-19 vaccine. Study-level information: Pooling covered second doses at about 4 or about 12 weeks.

Some clones are missing from TCRdb's copy, which holds only in-frame ones; the method was immunoSEQ multiplex PCR. The table shows 50,000 to 60,000 clones, with around 90% occurring only once. This clone was recorded only once. The antigen remains undetermined. Findings and caveats of the study: Sampling captured repertoires only after the peak T cell response. Spike-specific TCR repertoires showed rising breadth and depth after two AZD1222 doses.

This receptor was obtained from an adult in good health. The sample consisted of peripheral blood, taken on day 0 of AZD1222 vaccination.

This chain's CDR3 is CASSEGAGGYTF. Here the CDR3 DNA reads TGTGCCAGCAGTGAGGGGGCTGGGGGCTACACCTTC. The chain links TRBV2 to TRBJ1-2; tentative D call: TRBD1 (6 bases). CDR1 is SNHLY and CDR2 is FYNNEI in the germline V gene. The CDR3 covers 12 residues. Trimming cost V 3 bases and J 8 bases, with 10 bases left between them.